The clone carrying this TCR beta chain has ten or more counts. Germline assignment: CDR1 SNHLY and CDR2 FYNNEI. V lost 2 bases, J lost 0 bases, and 7 bases stayed unmatched. The length of the CDR3 is 17 residues. This record comes from a study of molecular identifiers for immune sequencing clone quantification. A single record per CDR3 protein comes from TCRdb applying MiXCR to the PCR reads. Of just under 650,000 distinct CDR3 sequences listed, just under 20% are singletons. This receptor was obtained from a human donor in good health. Some libraries in this study had Jurkat cell RNA spiked in. Sequencing was performed on naive CD8+ T cells from blood, with Jurkat cell RNA spiked in. Documented subset: FACS-sorted CD8+CD4-CCR7+CD45RA+ naive T cells. V is TRBV2 and J is TRBJ1-1; 9 bases fit TRBD1. CDR3 region: CASSEWNRGPMNTEAFF. The CDR3 DNA is TGTGCCAGCAGTGAATGGAACAGGGGGCCGATGAACACTGAAGCTTTCTTT.